The 23 T cell receptor beta chains given below trace back to one sample, sequenced in a study of a mutant IDH1 vaccine in newly diagnosed glioma. TCRdb's table, derived via immunoSEQ multiplex PCR, lists solely in-frame clones and lacks some. The data contain about 75,000 clones, roughly nine tenths of them seen just once; the ten biggest clones take up 0.55% to 0.65%. These receptors lack a known antigen. The time point was: week 5, during vaccination. Alongside topical imiquimod, each dose of vaccine comprised 300 ug of mutant IDH1 20-mer peptide. Material: PBMCs, obtained from a glioma patient whose treatment included an IDH1 peptide vaccine. These receptors were obtained from a woman in her forties or fifties with glioma.

The CDR3 DNA is TGTGCCAGCAGGGGACTAGGTTGGGAGCAGTTCTTC. This codes for CASRGLGWEQFF. The J gene is TRBJ2-1, the V gene TRBV7-2; 8 nucleotides agree with TRBD2. Germline V gives CDR1 SGHTA, CDR2 FQGNSA. The CDR3 covers 12 residues. J was trimmed by 10 bases and V by 6 bases; bases with no gene match: 5.

In this sample, this clone turned up once. The chain employs TRBV7-8 and TRBJ1-5; a possible D gene is TRBD1 (5 bases). In germline, CDR1 is SGHVS, CDR2 FQNEAQ. Trimming shortened V by 2 bases and J by 3 bases, and 14 bases separated the two germline ends. CDR3 length: 16 amino acids. The CDR3 nucleotides are TGTGCCAGCAGCTTATTCGGAACAGGCCTCAATCAGCCCCAGCATTTT. Amino acid sequence: CASSLFGTGLNQPQHF.

The rearrangement uses TRBV4-1 and TRBJ2-3; 7 bases map to TRBD2. Trimming cost V 4 bases and J 2 bases; bases outside gene matches: 12. CDR3 length equals 17 residues. CDR1 MGHRA and CDR2 YSYEKL come from the germline V gene. The CDR3 DNA follows: TGCGCCAGCAGCCTTTCCCAGACTAGCCCAACCACAGATACGCAGTATTTT. Amino acid sequence: CASSLSQTSPTTDTQYF.

V usage is TRBV6-4 and J usage is TRBJ1-2, with 9 nucleotides matching TRBD1. The germline gives CDR1 MRHNA, CDR2 SNTAGT. The CDR3 extends over 13 amino acids. Trimming at V came to 0 bases and at J to 7 bases, leaving 0 bases not matched to a gene. The CDR3 DNA sequence: TGTGCCAGCAGTGACTCGGACAGGGGTGGCTACACCTTC. It is translated as CASSDSDRGGYTF.

The rearrangement joins TRBV10-2 to TRBJ2-7; no firm D call. The CDR3 consists of 13 residues. Germline values: CDR1 WSHSY, CDR2 SAAADI. V was pared by 4 bases and J by 5 bases, with 12 bases between. The CDR3 DNA reads as TGCGCCAGCAGTGGAATATCTCGGGACGAGCAGTACTTC. Translating gives CASSGISRDEQYF.

The table lists this clone with a count of one. V gene TRBV7-9 combines with J gene TRBJ2-7; 9 bases agree with TRBD2. The V segment lost 3 bases and the J segment 7 bases; nucleotides outside the gene matches: 19. Germline V gives CDR1 SEHNR, CDR2 FQNEAQ (reference sequence). The CDR3 is 18 amino acids. The CDR3 DNA is TGTGCCAGCAGCTTTCCCCGTTTTAGCGGGGGAAGGCCGTATGAGCAGTACTTC. This gives the protein CASSFPRFSGGRPYEQYF. Combining the CDR3 with reference TRBV7-9 and TRBJ2-7 gives the whole variable domain DTGVSQNPRHKITKRGQNVTFRCDPISEHNRLYWYRQTLGQGPEFLTYFQNEAQLEKSRLLSDRFSAERPKGSFSTLEIQRTEQGDSAMYLCASSFPRFSGGRPYEQYFGPGTRLTVT.

The V and J genes are TRBV2 and TRBJ2-4; D is uncertain. The CDR3 runs to 12 residues. V lost 5 bases and J 5 bases, leaving 7 bases between the germline ends. Germline CDR1 is SNHLY and CDR2 is FYNNEI. Written as DNA, the CDR3 is TGTGCCAGCAGTTACGGTGAAAACATTCAGTACTTC. It is translated as CASSYGENIQYF. Full variable domain (outside the CDR3, taken from reference TRBV2 and TRBJ2-4): EPEVTQTPSHQVTQMGQEVILRCVPISNHLYFYWYRQILGQKVEFLVSFYNNEISEKSEIFDDQFSVERPDGSNFTLKIRSTKLEDSAMYFCASSYGENIQYFGAGTRLSVL.

The count of this clone is one. The rearrangement joins TRBV5-1 to TRBJ2-7; 8 nucleotides align to TRBD1. Trimming cost V 1 base and J 4 bases; bases outside gene matches: 4. The CDR3 spans 14 residues. The germline V gene has CDR1 SGHRS and CDR2 YFSETQ. CDR3 sequence (DNA): TGCGCCAGCAGCTTGACAGGGGGACAATACGAGCAGTACTTC. This gives the protein CASSLTGGQYEQYF.

The chain recombines TRBV21-1 with TRBJ1-2; no check of the table's D call, TRBD1, against the DNA was made. TRBV21-1 corresponds to a pseudogene. This CDR3 is built from 16 residues. CDR3 sequence: CASSKSMGQNYYGYTF. The DNA of the CDR3 is TGTGCCAGCAGCAAATCGATGGGACAGAACTACTATGGCTACACCTTC.

V and J are TRBV5-1 and TRBJ2-1; maybe TRBD2 (6 bases). This CDR3 comprises 15 residues. The V end was cut by 0 bases, the J end by 2 bases, with 9 bases between. CDR1 SGHRS and CDR2 YFSETQ come from the germline V gene. In nucleotides, the CDR3 is TGCGCCAGCAGCTTGGCCACGGGGGCCTACAATGAGCAGTTCTTC. Amino acids: CASSLATGAYNEQFF.

This rearrangement joins TRBV11-2 to TRBJ2-1, with 8 positions matching TRBD1. The CDR3 spans 15 residues. The germline V gene has CDR1 SGHAT and CDR2 FQNNGV. Germline trimming cut 3 bases from V and 0 bases from J; bases unmatched to any gene: 1. In DNA form, the CDR3 reads TGTGCCAGCAGCTTTACAGGGGGCTCCTACAATGAGCAGTTCTTC. It codes for CASSFTGGSYNEQFF.

The CDR3 DNA follows: TGTGCCAGCAGCGTAGAGGGGGCTTCCGGGGAGCTGTTTTTT. Translating gives CASSVEGASGELFF. The rearrangement uses TRBV9 and TRBJ2-2, with 7 bases matching TRBD1. Losses at the gene ends were 0 bases for V and 6 bases for J; bases not matched to a gene: 2. CDR3 length: 14 residues. Per germline, CDR1 SGDLS and CDR2 YYNGEE.

CDR3: CAWSVSSNTEAFF. In DNA, the CDR3 is TGTGCCTGGAGTGTTAGCTCGAACACTGAAGCTTTCTTT. The chain employs TRBV30 and TRBJ1-1, with unresolved D. The germline V and J ends were trimmed by 0 bases and 1 base, with 6 bases remaining between them. CDR1 is GTSNPN, CDR2 SVGIG, per germline (reference sequence). The CDR3 totals 13 residues.

The chain combines TRBV28 with TRBJ1-5; D gene uncertain. The germline gives CDR1 MDHEN, CDR2 SYDVKM. CDR3 length: 12 amino acids. Trimming shortened V by 6 bases and J by 6 bases, and 9 bases separated the two germline ends. CDR3 in DNA: TGTGCCAGCAGGGATTCGTTTCAGCCCCAGCATTTT. It is translated as CASRDSFQPQHF.

The chain uses TRBV6-5 and TRBJ1-1; tentatively, D is TRBD1 (6 bases). The CDR3 runs to 15 residues. Per the germline V gene, CDR1 is MNHEY and CDR2 is SVGAGI. The V end was cut by 2 bases, the J end by 0 bases, with 10 bases between. This CDR3 reads CASSYQQGLNTEAFF. CDR3 DNA: TGTGCCAGCAGTTACCAACAGGGTTTGAACACTGAAGCTTTCTTT.

The chain links TRBV10-2 to TRBJ1-3; no firm D call. Germline V CDR1 and CDR2: WSHSY, SAAADI. V lost 0 bases and J 4 bases, leaving 4 bases between the germline ends. This CDR3 contains 13 residues. Written as DNA, the CDR3 is TGCGCCAGCAGTGAGTCGGGGGGAAACACCATATATTTT. Protein product: CASSESGGNTIYF.

The rearrangement joins TRBV10-2 to TRBJ1-1; no firm D call. V was clipped by 0 bases and J by 5 bases, with 7 bases between them. This CDR3 is 13 amino acids long. Germline-derived CDR1 and CDR2 are WSHSY and SAAADI. CDR3 loop: CASSESMWTEAFF. The CDR3 bases are TGCGCCAGCAGTGAGTCGATGTGGACTGAAGCTTTCTTT.

J is TRBJ1-2 and V is TRBV28, with 8 bases aligning to TRBD1. With V trimmed by 4 bases and J by 3 bases, 13 bases remained unmatched. The CDR3 runs to 17 residues. CDR1 and CDR2 (germline): MDHEN, SYDVKM. In DNA, the CDR3 is TGTGCCAGCAGTTATATGTCGACAGGGGCGGTCCACTATGGCTACACCTTC. It codes for CASSYMSTGAVHYGYTF.

This chain's CDR3 is CASSQLDTGELFF. The CDR3, as DNA: TGTGCCAGCAGCCAACTAGACACCGGGGAGCTGTTTTTT. The chain links TRBV9 to TRBJ2-2; D is possibly TRBD2 (5 bases). V was cut by 4 bases and J by 3 bases, with 7 bases left in between. The CDR3 runs 13 residues. CDR1 is SGDLS, CDR2 YYNGEE, per germline.

This clone was recorded once. The DNA for the CDR3 is TGTGCCAGCCGAAGGTCCAGGGGGATCACCGGGGAGCTGTTTTTT. It yields the protein CASRRSRGITGELFF. The V gene is TRBV6-1, the J gene TRBJ2-2; 7 bases map to TRBD1. CDR1 MNHNS and CDR2 SASEGT come from the germline V gene. Unmatched junction bases numbered 10, after V lost 8 bases and J lost 4 bases. The CDR3 is made up of 15 amino acids.

This chain connects TRBV11-3 to TRBJ2-5; the D call may be TRBD1 or TRBD2 (6 bases each). V lost 4 bases, J lost 4 bases, and 16 bases lay in between. This CDR3 comprises 15 residues. Germline V gene data show CDR1 as SGHNT and CDR2 as YENEEA. Written as DNA, the CDR3 is TGTGCCAGCAGCTCAGGATTCGGGGGCGGAGAGACCCAGTACTTC. Its protein is CASSSGFGGGETQYF.

The CDR3: CASSLGGVSETQYF. The DNA for the CDR3 is TGCGCCAGCAGCTTAGGGGGAGTGTCAGAGACCCAGTACTTC. J is TRBJ2-5 and V is TRBV5-1, with D perhaps matching TRBD1 (6 bases). CDR1 and CDR2 (germline): SGHRS, YFSETQ. The CDR3 loop spans 14 amino acids. V was cut by 2 bases and J by 4 bases, with 12 bases left in between.

The chain combines TRBV18 with TRBJ1-2; tentative D call: TRBD1 (6 bases). V shed 2 bases and J shed 4 bases, with 8 bases lying between them. The CDR3 length is 13 residues. Looked up from germline, CDR1 is KGHSH and CDR2 is LQKENI. The CDR3 bases are TGTGCCAGCTCACCAGGACAGATCTATGGCTACACCTTC. Translated, it gives CASSPGQIYGYTF. The complete variable domain, with remaining parts taken from reference TRBV18 and TRBJ1-2, reads NAGVMQNPRHLVRRRGQEARLRCSPMKGHSHVYWYRQLPEEGLKFMVYLQKENIIDESGMPKERFSAEFPKEGPSILRIQQVVRGDSAAYFCASSPGQIYGYTFGSGTRLTVV.